What follows is one TCR beta chain and its context. Sequencing was performed with immunoSEQ multiplex PCR; in TCRdb, only in-frame clones are kept and a portion is missing. This table has 60,000 to 80,000 clones, approximately 90% appearing once. This record belongs to a study of blood T cell repertoires in COVID-19. The TCR sequence derives from a woman of 80 years or more with acute or convalescent COVID-19. The specimen was peripheral blood.

CDR3 protein: CASSLGGPGGNSPLHF. DNA for the CDR3: TGTGCCAGCAGCTTGGGGGGACCAGGGGGTAATTCACCCCTCCACTTT. The chain has TRBV5-4 and TRBJ1-6; 7 positions agree with TRBD1. The CDR3 spans 16 residues. The ends lost 0 bases at V and 6 bases at J; junction bases unmatched: 6. Germline loops: CDR1 SGHNT, CDR2 YYREEE (reference sequence).